This T cell receptor beta chain is drawn from a study of T cell responses to AZD1222 COVID-19 vaccine. Clones were read by immunoSEQ multiplex PCR, and TCRdb kept only the in-frame ones, dropping some. The sample includes 200,000 or so clones, approximately 91% of them seen just once. Between the trimmed V and J ends, which lost 1 base and 0 bases, there was a span of 9 bases. The CDR3 contains 16 residues. CDR1 and CDR2 from the germline V gene are LGHNA and YSLEER. The chain has TRBV4-3 and TRBJ1-4; D is unresolved. The sequences come from peripheral blood, collected on day 0 of AZD1222 vaccination. The clonotype originates from an adult in good health. CDR3 residues: CASSQGRTATNEKLFF. CDR3 bases: TGCGCCAGCAGCCAAGGGAGGACGGCAACTAATGAAAAACTGTTTTTT.